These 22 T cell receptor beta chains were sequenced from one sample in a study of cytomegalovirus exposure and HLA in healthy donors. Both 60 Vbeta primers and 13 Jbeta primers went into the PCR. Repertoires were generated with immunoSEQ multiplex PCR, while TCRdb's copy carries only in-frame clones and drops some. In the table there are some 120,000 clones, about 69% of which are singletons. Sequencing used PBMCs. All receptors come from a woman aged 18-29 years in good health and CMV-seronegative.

The chain's CDR3 is CATSRGGGALNEKLFF. CDR3 nucleotide sequence: TGTGCCACCAGCAGAGGGGGAGGAGCCCTTAATGAAAAACTGTTTTTT. This chain links TRBV15 with TRBJ1-4; no reliable D call. The CDR3 loop spans 16 amino acids. Germline V gene sequence: CDR1 LNHNV, CDR2 YYDKDF (reference sequence). Trimming removed 1 base from V and 4 bases from J, with 13 bases in between. Together with reference TRBV15 and TRBJ1-4, the CDR3 gives the full variable domain: DAMVIQNPRYQVTQFGKPVTLSCSQTLNHNVMYWYQQKSSQAPKLLFHYYDKDFNNEADTPDNFQSRRPNTSFCFLDIRSPGLGDTAMYLCATSRGGGALNEKLFFGSGTQLSVL.

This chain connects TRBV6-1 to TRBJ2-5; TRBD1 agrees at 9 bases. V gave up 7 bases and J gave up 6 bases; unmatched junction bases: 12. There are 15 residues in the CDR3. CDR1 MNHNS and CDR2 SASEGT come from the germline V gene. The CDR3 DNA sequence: TGTGCCAGCATTTTCGGGGGGACAGGGAGAAAGACCCAGTACTTC. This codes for CASIFGGTGRKTQYF.

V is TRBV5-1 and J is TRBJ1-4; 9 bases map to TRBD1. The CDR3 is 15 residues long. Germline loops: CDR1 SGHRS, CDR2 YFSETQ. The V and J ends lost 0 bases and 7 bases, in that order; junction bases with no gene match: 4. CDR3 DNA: TGCGCCAGCAGCTTGGCCGGACAGGGGAGTGAAAAACTGTTTTTT. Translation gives CASSLAGQGSEKLFF.

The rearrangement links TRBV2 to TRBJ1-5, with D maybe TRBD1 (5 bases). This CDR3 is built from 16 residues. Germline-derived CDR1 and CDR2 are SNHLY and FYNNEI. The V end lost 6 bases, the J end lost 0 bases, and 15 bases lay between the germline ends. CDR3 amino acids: CASSVPDSYSNQPQHF. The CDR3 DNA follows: TGTGCCAGCAGCGTCCCAGACAGCTATAGCAATCAGCCCCAGCATTTT.

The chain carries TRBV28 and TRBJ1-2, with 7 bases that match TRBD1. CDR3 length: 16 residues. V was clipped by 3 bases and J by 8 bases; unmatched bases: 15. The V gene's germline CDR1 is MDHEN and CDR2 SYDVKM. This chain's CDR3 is CASSLRFGDSIPGYTF. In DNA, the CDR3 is TGTGCCAGCAGTTTGCGTTTTGGGGACAGCATCCCCGGCTACACCTTC.

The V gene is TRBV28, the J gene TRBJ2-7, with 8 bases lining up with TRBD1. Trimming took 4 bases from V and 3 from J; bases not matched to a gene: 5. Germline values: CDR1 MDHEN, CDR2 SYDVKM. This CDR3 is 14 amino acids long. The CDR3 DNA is TGTGCCAGCAGTTCTCCAGGGGGCGGCTACGAGCAGTACTTC. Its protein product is CASSSPGGGYEQYF.

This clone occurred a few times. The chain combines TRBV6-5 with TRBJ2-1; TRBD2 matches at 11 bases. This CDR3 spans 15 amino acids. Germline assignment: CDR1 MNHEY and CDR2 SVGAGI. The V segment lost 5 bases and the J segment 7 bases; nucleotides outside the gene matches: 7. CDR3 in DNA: TGTGCCAGCAGTAAACTAGCGGGGGTCGGGAATGAGCAGTTCTTC. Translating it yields CASSKLAGVGNEQFF.

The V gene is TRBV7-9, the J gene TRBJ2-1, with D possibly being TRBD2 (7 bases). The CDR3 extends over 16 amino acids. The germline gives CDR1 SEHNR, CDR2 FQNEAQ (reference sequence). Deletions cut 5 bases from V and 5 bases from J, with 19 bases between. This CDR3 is CASSGEAGAPNNEQFF. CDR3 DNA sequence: TGTGCCAGCAGCGGGGAGGCGGGGGCCCCTAACAATGAGCAGTTCTTC. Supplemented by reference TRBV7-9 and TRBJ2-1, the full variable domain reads DTGVSQNPRHKITKRGQNVTFRCDPISEHNRLYWYRQTLGQGPEFLTYFQNEAQLEKSRLLSDRFSAERPKGSFSTLEIQRTEQGDSAMYLCASSGEAGAPNNEQFFGPGTRLTVL.

CDR3 region: CASQPQVSGNTIYF. CDR3 in DNA: TGTGCCAGCCAGCCACAGGTCTCTGGAAACACCATATATTTT. The J gene is TRBJ1-3, the V gene TRBV6-1, with a tentative D call TRBD1 (5 bases). V was pared by 8 bases and J by 0 bases, with 11 bases between. The germline gives CDR1 MNHNS, CDR2 SASEGT. This CDR3 comprises 14 residues.

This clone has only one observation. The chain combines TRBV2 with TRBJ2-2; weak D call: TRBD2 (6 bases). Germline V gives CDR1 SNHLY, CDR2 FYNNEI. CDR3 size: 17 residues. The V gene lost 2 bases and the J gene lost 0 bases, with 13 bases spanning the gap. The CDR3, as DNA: TGTGCCAGCAGTGAATATATCCCGGGAGCGAACACCGGGGAGCTGTTTTTT. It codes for CASSEYIPGANTGELFF.

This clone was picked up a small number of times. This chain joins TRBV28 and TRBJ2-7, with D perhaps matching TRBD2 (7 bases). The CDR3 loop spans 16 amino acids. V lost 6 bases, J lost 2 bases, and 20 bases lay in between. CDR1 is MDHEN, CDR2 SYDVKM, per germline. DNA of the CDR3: TGTGCCAGCAGCCACGGGGGGACAACAGTCGCCTACGAGCAGTACTTC. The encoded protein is CASSHGGTTVAYEQYF. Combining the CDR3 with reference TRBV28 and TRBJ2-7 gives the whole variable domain DVKVTQSSRYLVKRTGEKVFLECVQDMDHENMFWYRQDPGLGLRLIYFSYDVKMKEKGDIPEGYSVSREKKERFSLILESASTNQTSMYLCASSHGGTTVAYEQYFGPGTRLTVT.

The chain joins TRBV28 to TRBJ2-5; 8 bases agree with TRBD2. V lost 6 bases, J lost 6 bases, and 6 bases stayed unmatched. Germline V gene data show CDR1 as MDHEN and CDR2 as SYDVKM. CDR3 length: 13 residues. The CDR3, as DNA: TGTGCCAGCAGCTCCGGACTAGCACAGACCCAGTACTTC. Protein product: CASSSGLAQTQYF.

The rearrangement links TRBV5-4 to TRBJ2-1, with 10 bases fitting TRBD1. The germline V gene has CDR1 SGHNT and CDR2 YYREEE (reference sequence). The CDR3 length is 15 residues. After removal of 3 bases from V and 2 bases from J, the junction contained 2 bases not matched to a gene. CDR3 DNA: TGTGCCAGCAGCTCTGGACAGGGGGCCTACAATGAGCAGTTCTTC. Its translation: CASSSGQGAYNEQFF.

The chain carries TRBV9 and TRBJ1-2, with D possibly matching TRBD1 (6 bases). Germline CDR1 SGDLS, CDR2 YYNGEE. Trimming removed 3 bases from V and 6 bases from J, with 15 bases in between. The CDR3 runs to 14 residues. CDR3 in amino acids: CASSGESTGHGYTF. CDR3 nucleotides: TGTGCCAGCAGCGGAGAGTCGACAGGTCATGGCTACACCTTC. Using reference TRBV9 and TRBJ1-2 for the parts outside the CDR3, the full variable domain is DSGVTQTPKHLITATGQRVTLRCSPRSGDLSVYWYQQSLDQGLQFLIQYYNGEERAKGNILERFSAQQFPDLHSELNLSSLELGDSALYFCASSGESTGHGYTFGSGTRLTVV.

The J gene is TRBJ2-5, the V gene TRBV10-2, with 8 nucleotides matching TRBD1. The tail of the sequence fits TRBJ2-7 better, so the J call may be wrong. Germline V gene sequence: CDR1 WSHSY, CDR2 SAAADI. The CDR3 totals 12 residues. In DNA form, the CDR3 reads TGCGCCAGCACGGACAGGGTCCACGAGCAGTACTTC. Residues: CASTDRVHEQYF.

The CDR3 DNA reads as TGTGCCTGGAGACCAGGGGTGGGCTACACCTTC. It translates to CAWRPGVGYTF. The chain uses TRBV30 and TRBJ1-2, with a weak D call TRBD1 (6 bases). Trimming took 3 bases from V and 8 from J, leaving 10 bases between them. Germline V gene lookup returns CDR1 GTSNPN and CDR2 SVGIG (reference sequence). The CDR3 covers 11 residues.

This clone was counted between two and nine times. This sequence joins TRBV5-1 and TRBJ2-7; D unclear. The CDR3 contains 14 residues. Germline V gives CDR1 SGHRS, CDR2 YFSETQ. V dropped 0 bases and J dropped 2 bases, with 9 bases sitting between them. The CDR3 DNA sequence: TGCGCCAGCAGCTTGGTGCAGTCAACCTACGAGCAGTACTTC. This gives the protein CASSLVQSTYEQYF.

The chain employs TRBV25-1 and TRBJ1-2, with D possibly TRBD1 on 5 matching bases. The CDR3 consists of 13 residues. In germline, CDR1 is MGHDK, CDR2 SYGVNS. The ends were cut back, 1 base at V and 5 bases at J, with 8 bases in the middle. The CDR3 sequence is CASSESGGYGYTF. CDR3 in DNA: TGTGCCAGCAGTGAATCGGGGGGGTATGGCTACACCTTC.

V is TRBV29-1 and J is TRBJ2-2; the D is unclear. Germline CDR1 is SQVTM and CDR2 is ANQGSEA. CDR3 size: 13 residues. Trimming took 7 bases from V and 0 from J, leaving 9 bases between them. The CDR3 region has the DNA TGCAGCGCCGATGAGGCGAACACCGGGGAGCTGTTTTTT. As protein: CSADEANTGELFF.

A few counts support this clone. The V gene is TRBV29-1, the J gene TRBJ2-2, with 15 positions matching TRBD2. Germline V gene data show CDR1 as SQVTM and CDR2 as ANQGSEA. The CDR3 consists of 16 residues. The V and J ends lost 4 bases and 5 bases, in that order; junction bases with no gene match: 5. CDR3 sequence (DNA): TGCAGCGTTGTCGGACTAGCGGGGGGGCTTACCGGGGAGCTGTTTTTT. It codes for CSVVGLAGGLTGELFF.

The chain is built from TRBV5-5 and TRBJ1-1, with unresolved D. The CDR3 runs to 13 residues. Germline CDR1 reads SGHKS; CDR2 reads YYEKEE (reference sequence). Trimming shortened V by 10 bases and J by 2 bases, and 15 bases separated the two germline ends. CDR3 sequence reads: CASRRHTNTEAFF. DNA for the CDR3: TGTGCCTCCCGGAGGCATACTAACACTGAAGCTTTCTTT. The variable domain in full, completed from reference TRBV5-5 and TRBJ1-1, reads DAGVTQSPTHLIKTRGQQVTLRCSPISGHKSVSWYQQVLGQGPQFIFQYYEKEERGRGNFPDRFSARQFPNYSSELNVNALLLGDSALYLCASRRHTNTEAFFGQGTRLTVV.

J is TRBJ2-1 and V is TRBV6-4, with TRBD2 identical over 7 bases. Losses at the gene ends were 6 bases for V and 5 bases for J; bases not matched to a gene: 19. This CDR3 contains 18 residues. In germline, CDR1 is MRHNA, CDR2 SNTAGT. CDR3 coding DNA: TGTGCCAGCAGCTACCCTACTAGCGCCGAACGTCGAGACAATGAGCAGTTCTTC. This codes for CASSYPTSAERRDNEQFF.